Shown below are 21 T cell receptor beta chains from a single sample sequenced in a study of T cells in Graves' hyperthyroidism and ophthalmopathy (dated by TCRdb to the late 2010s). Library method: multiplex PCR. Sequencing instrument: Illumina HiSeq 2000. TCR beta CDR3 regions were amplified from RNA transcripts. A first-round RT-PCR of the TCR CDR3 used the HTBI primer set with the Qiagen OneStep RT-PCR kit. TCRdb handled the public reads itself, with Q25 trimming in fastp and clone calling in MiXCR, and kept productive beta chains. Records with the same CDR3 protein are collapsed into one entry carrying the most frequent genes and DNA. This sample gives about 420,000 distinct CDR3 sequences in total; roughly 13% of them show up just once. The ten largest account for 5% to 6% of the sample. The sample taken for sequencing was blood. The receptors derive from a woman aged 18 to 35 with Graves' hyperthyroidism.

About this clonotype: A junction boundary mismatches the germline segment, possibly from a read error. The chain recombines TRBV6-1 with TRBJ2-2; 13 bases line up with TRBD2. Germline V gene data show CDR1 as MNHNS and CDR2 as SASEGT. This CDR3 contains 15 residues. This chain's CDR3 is CVSSEGLAGAGELFF. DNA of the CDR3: TGTGTCAGCAGTGAAGGACTAGCGGGAGCCGGGGAGCTGTTTTTT.

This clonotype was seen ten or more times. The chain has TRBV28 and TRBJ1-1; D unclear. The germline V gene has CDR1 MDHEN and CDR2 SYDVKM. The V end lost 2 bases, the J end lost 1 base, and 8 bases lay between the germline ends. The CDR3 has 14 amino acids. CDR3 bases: TGTGCCAGCAGTTTACTGGCAGCGAACACTGAAGCTTTCTTT. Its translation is CASSLLAANTEAFF.

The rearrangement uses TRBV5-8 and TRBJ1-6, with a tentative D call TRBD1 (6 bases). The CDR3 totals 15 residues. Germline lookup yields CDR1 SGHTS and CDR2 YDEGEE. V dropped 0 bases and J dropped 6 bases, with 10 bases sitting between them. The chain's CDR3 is CASSLAQGSNSPLHF. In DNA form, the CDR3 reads TGTGCCAGCAGCTTGGCCCAGGGGAGTAATTCACCCCTCCACTTT.

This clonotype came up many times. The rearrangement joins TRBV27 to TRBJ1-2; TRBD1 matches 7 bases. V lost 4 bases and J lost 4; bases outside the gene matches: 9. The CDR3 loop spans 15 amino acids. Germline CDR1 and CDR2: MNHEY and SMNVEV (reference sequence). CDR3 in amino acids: CASSSVQTGSYGYTF. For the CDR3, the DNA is TGTGCCAGCAGTTCCGTCCAGACAGGGAGCTATGGCTACACCTTC.

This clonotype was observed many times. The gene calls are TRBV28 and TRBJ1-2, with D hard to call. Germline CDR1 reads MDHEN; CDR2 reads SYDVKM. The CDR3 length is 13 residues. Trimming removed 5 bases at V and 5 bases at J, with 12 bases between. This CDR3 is CASSLPQIYGYTF. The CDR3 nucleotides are TGTGCCAGCAGTCTTCCCCAGATATATGGCTACACCTTC.

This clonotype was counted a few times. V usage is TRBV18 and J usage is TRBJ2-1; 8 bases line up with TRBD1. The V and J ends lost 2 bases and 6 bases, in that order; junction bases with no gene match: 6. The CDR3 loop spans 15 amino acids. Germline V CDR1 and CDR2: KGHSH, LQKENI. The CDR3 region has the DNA TGTGCCAGCTCACCAGCGACAGGGGCGAGCAATGAGCAGTTCTTC. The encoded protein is CASSPATGASNEQFF.

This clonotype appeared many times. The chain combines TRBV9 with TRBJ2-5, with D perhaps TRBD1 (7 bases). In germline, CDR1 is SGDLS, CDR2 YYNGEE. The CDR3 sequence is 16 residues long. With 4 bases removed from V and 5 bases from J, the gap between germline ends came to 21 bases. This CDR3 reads CASSLTWGDRVETQYF. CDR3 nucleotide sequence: TGTGCCAGCAGCCTCACCTGGGGGGACAGAGTCGAGACCCAGTACTTC.

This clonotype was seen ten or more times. CDR3 nucleotide sequence: TGCGCCAGCAGCTTAGACGTCGGGGGGGCTGAAGCTTTCTTT. Its translation: CASSLDVGGAEAFF. The rearrangement joins TRBV5-1 to TRBJ1-1, with D perhaps matching TRBD1 (5 bases). CDR3 length: 14 residues. CDR1 and CDR2 from the germline V gene are SGHRS and YFSETQ. The germline V and J ends were trimmed by 2 bases and 6 bases, with 14 bases remaining between them.

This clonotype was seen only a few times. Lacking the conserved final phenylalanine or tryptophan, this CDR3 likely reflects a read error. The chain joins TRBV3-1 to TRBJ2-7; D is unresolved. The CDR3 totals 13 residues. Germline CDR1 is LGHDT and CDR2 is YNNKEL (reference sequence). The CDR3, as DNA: TGTGCCAGCAACCAAGATATAGGACACGAGCAGTACCTC. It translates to CASNQDIGHEQYL.

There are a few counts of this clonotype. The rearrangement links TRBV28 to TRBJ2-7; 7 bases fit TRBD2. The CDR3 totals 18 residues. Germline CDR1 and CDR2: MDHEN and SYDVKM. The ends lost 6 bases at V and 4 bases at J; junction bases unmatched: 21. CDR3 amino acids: CASSLSSRAAGVPYEQYF. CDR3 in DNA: TGTGCCAGCAGCCTCTCGAGTAGGGCTGCGGGAGTCCCTTACGAGCAGTACTTC.

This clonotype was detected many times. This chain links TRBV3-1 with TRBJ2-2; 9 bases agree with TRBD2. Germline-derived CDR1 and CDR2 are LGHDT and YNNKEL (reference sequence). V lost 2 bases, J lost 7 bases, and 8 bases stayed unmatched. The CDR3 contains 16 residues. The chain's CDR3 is CASSQTSGSLGGELFF. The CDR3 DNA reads TGTGCCAGCAGCCAAACTAGCGGGTCCCTTGGCGGGGAGCTGTTTTTT.

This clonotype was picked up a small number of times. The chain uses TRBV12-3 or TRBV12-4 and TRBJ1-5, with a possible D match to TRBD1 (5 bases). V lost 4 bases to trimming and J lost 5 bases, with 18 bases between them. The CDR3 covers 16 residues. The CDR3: CASSSRDFGRDQPQHF. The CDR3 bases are TGTGCCAGCAGTTCCAGGGACTTCGGGAGGGATCAGCCCCAGCATTTT.

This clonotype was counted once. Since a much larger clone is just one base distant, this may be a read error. The CDR3 protein is CARRTGVYEQYF. For the CDR3, the DNA is TGTGCCCGGCGGACAGGGGTCTACGAGCAGTACTTC. The chain uses TRBV30 and TRBJ2-7, with 9 bases fitting TRBD1. Germline values: CDR1 GTSNPN, CDR2 SVGIG (reference sequence). Unmatched junction bases numbered 5, after V lost 8 bases and J lost 3 bases. This CDR3 comprises 12 residues.

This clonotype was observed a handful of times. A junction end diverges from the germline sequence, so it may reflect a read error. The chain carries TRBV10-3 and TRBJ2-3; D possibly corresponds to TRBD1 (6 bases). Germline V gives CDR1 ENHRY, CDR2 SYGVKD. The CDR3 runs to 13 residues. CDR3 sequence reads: CAVSRQESDTQYF. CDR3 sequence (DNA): TGTGCCGTCAGCCGACAGGAATCAGATACGCAGTATTTT.

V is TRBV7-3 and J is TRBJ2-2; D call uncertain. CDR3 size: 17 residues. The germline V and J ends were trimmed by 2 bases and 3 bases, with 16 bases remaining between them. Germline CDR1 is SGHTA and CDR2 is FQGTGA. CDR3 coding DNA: TGTGCCAGCAGCTTACTTCCCCTGCGCAGTCACACCGGGGAGCTGTTTTTT. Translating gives CASSLLPLRSHTGELFF.

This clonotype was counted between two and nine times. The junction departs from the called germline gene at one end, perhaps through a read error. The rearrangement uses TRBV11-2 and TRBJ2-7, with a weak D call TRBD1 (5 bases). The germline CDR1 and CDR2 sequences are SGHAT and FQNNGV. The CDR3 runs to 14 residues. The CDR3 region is CASGLDVGASEQYF. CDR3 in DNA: TGTGCCAGCGGCTTAGACGTAGGGGCAAGCGAGCAGTACTTC. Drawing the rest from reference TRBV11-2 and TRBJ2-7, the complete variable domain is EAGVAQSPRYKIIEKRQSVAFWCNPISGHATLYWYQQILGQGPKLLIQFQNNGVVDDSQLPKDRFSAERLKGVDSTLKIQPAKLEDSAVYLCASGLDVGASEQYFGPGTRLTVT.

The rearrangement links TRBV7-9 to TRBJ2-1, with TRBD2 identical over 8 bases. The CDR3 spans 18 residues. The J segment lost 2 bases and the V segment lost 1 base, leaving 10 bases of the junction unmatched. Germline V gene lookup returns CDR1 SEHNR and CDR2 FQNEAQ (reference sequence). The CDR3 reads CASSLGFGGAGPYNEQFF. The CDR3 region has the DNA TGTGCCAGCAGCTTAGGGTTCGGGGGGGCGGGTCCCTACAATGAGCAGTTCTTC.

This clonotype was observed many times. The CDR3 sequence: CASSRGSTGELFF. The CDR3 nucleotides are TGTGCCAGCAGTCGTGGGTCCACCGGGGAGCTGTTTTTT. The chain joins TRBV6-2 or TRBV6-3 to TRBJ2-2; the D is unclear. CDR1 MNHEY and CDR2 SVGEGT come from the germline V gene. The ends were cut back, 5 bases at V and 4 bases at J, with 8 bases in the middle. CDR3 length: 13 residues.

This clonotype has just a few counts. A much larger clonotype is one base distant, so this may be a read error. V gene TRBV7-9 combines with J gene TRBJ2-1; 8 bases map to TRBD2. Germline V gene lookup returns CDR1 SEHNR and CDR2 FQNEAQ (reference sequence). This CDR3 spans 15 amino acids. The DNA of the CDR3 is TGTGCCAACAGCTTAGTGCCAGCGGGAGTTGGTGAGCAGTTCTTC. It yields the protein CANSLVPAGVGEQFF.

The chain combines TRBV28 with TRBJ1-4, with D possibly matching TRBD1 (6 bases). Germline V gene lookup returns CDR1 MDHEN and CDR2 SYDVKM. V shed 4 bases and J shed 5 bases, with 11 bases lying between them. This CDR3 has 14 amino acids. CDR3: CASSSGGQNEKLFF. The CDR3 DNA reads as TGTGCCAGCAGTTCTGGGGGCCAGAATGAAAAACTGTTTTTT.

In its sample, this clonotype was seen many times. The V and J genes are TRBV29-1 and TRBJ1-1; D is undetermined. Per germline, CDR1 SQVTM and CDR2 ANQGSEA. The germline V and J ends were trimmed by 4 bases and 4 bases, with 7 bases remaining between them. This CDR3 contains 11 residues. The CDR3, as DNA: TGCAGCGTTGGAGGGCTCACTGAAGCTTTCTTT. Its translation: CSVGGLTEAFF. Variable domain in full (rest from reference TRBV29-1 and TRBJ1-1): SAVISQKPSRDICQRGTSLTIQCQVDSQVTMMFWYRQQPGQSLTLIATANQGSEATYESGFVIDKFPISRPNLTFSTLTVSNMSPEDSSIYLCSVGGLTEAFFGQGTRLTVV.